This T cell receptor beta chain was identified in a study of T cells expressing NK-cell markers. Study context: According to the study, TCR beta repertoires originated from sorted CD3+CD56+NKG2C+, CD3+CD56+NKG2C- and CD3+CD56-NKG2C+ T cells. The authors sequenced eight donors, of whom seven were HCMV-seropositive and one was seronegative.

The V gene's germline CDR1 is SEHNR and CDR2 FQNEAQ (reference sequence). There are 16 residues in the CDR3. TCRdb reanalyzed the 5' RACE reads and collapses them to one entry per CDR3 protein, without DNA. This sample's table has about 170,000 distinct CDR3 sequences. The chain combines TRBV7-9 with TRBJ2-5; TCRdb outputs TRBD1, but without DNA this stays unchecked. The sequence was obtained from a man aged 18-69 years in good health. The sequenced sample consisted of blood T cells: a sorted CD56 or NKG2C T cell subset, CD4+ or CD8+ T cells, or bulk PBMC T cells (not recorded which). The chain's CDR3 is CASTSGGGTREETQYF.